One and the same sample provided the 17 T cell receptor beta chains below, sequenced in a study of low-dose radiotherapy and immunotherapy resistance in tumors. Time point defined: after trial treatment. Treatment described: LDRT plus nivolumab, ipilimumab, low-dose cyclophosphamide and aspirin (RACIN trial). First-strand cDNA used TRAV- and TRBV-specific primers, covering alpha and beta chains. For amplifying TCRs, the PCR ran for about 22 cycles with Phusion, which was used together with a constant-region primer and the adapter on the V primers. MiXCR, applied by TCRdb to the reads, yields one record per CDR3 protein. The sample has around 100,000 distinct CDR3 sequences, 20% to 25% seen once. This sample comprised PBMCs, obtained after low-dose radiotherapy plus immunotherapy. The receptors here all came from a female donor with ovarian cancer.

This clonotype was recorded many times. The V and J genes are TRBV27 and TRBJ1-1; tentative D call: TRBD1 (6 bases). Germline V CDR1 and CDR2: MNHEY, SMNVEV (reference sequence). The CDR3 spans 13 residues. The germline V and J ends were trimmed by 5 bases and 5 bases, with 12 bases remaining between them. CDR3 sequence reads: CASSNRAGTEAFF. DNA of the CDR3: TGTGCCAGCAGTAACAGGGCGGGGACTGAAGCTTTCTTT.

A few counts support this clonotype. The V gene is TRBV11-2, the J gene TRBJ2-3, with D possibly being TRBD1 or TRBD2 (5 bases each). The CDR3 length is 14 residues. Trimming left V 3 bases short and J 2 bases short, with 9 bases between. Looked up from germline, CDR1 is SGHAT and CDR2 is FQNNGV. CDR3 sequence: CASSLGRFTDTQYF. Written as DNA, the CDR3 is TGTGCCAGCAGCTTGGGACGGTTCACAGATACGCAGTATTTT. Using reference TRBV11-2 and TRBJ2-3 for the parts outside the CDR3, the full variable domain is EAGVAQSPRYKIIEKRQSVAFWCNPISGHATLYWYQQILGQGPKLLIQFQNNGVVDDSQLPKDRFSAERLKGVDSTLKIQPAKLEDSAVYLCASSLGRFTDTQYFGPGTRLTVL.

This clonotype came up many times. The V and J genes are TRBV28 and TRBJ1-2, with TRBD1 identical over 9 bases. Unmatched junction bases numbered 5, after V lost 10 bases and J lost 2 bases. The CDR3 is made up of 13 amino acids. From germline, CDR1 is MDHEN and CDR2 SYDVKM. The CDR3 DNA is TGTGCCACCGCCGGGACAGGGAACTATGGCTACACCTTC. This encodes CATAGTGNYGYTF.

This clonotype was counted many times. This rearrangement joins TRBV5-4 to TRBJ2-3; D could derive from TRBD1 or TRBD2 (5 bases each). This CDR3 is 14 amino acids long. With 2 bases removed from V and 14 bases from J, the gap between germline ends came to 21 bases. Germline V gene sequence: CDR1 SGHNT, CDR2 YYREEE (reference sequence). The CDR3 reads CASSFRDGGFDRYF. CDR3 DNA: TGTGCCAGCAGCTTCCGGGACGGCGGATTTGATCGGTATTTT.

This clonotype was detected many times. The rearrangement joins TRBV20-1 to TRBJ2-3; the D is unclear. V lost 3 bases, J lost 4 bases, and 11 bases lay in between. Germline loops: CDR1 DFQATT, CDR2 SNEGSKA (reference sequence). The CDR3 is 13 residues long. The CDR3, as DNA: TGCAGTGCTAGCTTAGCCGAGCCAGATACGCAGTATTTT. It specifies CSASLAEPDTQYF.

At least ten counts were recorded for this clonotype. The gene calls are TRBV11-2 and TRBJ2-5, with unresolved D. V dropped 5 bases and J dropped 4 bases, with 17 bases sitting between them. The germline V gene has CDR1 SGHAT and CDR2 FQNNGV. This CDR3 is built from 15 residues. The CDR3 DNA reads as TGTGCCAGCAGCAAAAGACACTACACCGGAGAGACCCAGTACTTC. Translating it yields CASSKRHYTGETQYF. Full variable domain (rest looked up from reference TRBV11-2 and TRBJ2-5): EAGVAQSPRYKIIEKRQSVAFWCNPISGHATLYWYQQILGQGPKLLIQFQNNGVVDDSQLPKDRFSAERLKGVDSTLKIQPAKLEDSAVYLCASSKRHYTGETQYFGPGTRLLVL.

This clonotype was observed many times. The chain has TRBV28 and TRBJ2-5; D is unresolved. The CDR3 spans 12 residues. The V gene lost 3 bases and the J gene lost 3 bases, with 5 bases spanning the gap. The V gene's germline CDR1 is MDHEN and CDR2 SYDVKM. CDR3 nucleotides: TGTGCCAGCAGTTTTTATGAAGAGACCCAGTACTTC. Protein sequence: CASSFYEETQYF.

This clonotype was seen repeatedly, ten times or more. The gene calls are TRBV3-1 and TRBJ2-1; 9 nucleotides agree with TRBD2. Trimming at V came to 4 bases and at J to 2 bases, leaving 3 bases not matched to a gene. CDR3 length: 15 residues. Germline CDR1 is LGHDT and CDR2 is YNNKEL (reference sequence). CDR3 DNA: TGTGCCAGCAGCCGTGCTAGCGGGACCTACAATGAGCAGTTCTTC. Translation: CASSRASGTYNEQFF.

This clonotype was detected once. This sequence may be a read error, since a much larger clone differs from it by one base. The chain couples TRBV7-7 to TRBJ2-1; possibly TRBD1 or TRBD2 for D (6 bases each). This CDR3 contains 14 residues. Germline assignment: CDR1 SSHAT and CDR2 FNYEAQ (reference sequence). In DNA form, the CDR3 reads TGTGCTAGCAGCCCGACTAGGGGGATGGGTGAGCAGTTCTTC. Its translation: CASSPTRGMGEQFF.

This clonotype was seen repeatedly, ten times or more. The V gene is TRBV6-2 or TRBV6-3, the J gene TRBJ1-2; unclear D gene. Looked up from germline, CDR1 is MNHEY and CDR2 is SVGEGT. This CDR3 is built from 13 residues. The V end was cut by 5 bases, the J end by 4 bases, with 11 bases between. CDR3 in amino acids: CASSRDGLYGYTF. Here the CDR3 DNA reads TGTGCCAGCAGTAGAGACGGGCTCTATGGCTACACCTTC.

As to this clonotype: Only one base separates this from a far larger clonotype, so it likely reflects a read error. The V and J genes are TRBV7-9 and TRBJ2-2; TRBD2 is a possible D gene (6 bases). The CDR3 is made up of 16 amino acids. V lost 5 bases, J lost 1 base, and 14 bases lay in between. Germline values: CDR1 SEHNR, CDR2 FQNEAQ (reference sequence). This CDR3 is CASSRASEQNTGELFF. The DNA of the CDR3 is TGTGCCAGCAGCCGCGCTAGCGAGCAGAACACCGGGGAGCTGTTTTTT.

The rearrangement links TRBV15 to TRBJ2-1, with TRBD1 matching 9 bases. The CDR3 covers 15 residues. J lost 8 bases, V lost 0 bases, and 5 bases had no gene match. Germline CDR1 reads LNHNV; CDR2 reads YYDKDF (reference sequence). CDR3 coding DNA: TGTGCCACCAGCAGAGATGGGACAGGGAGGGATGAGCAGTTCTTC. Its protein product is CATSRDGTGRDEQFF.

This clonotype was recorded many times. The chain combines TRBV6-9 with TRBJ2-1, with D unclear. V lost 6 bases and J lost 4, with 7 bases in between. Germline values: CDR1 MNHGY, CDR2 SVAAGI. CDR3 size: 12 residues. CDR3: CASSSQYNEQFF. In DNA, the CDR3 is TGTGCCAGCAGCTCCCAGTACAATGAGCAGTTCTTC.

This clonotype was counted ten times or more. This chain uses TRBV28 with TRBJ2-7; D might be TRBD1 (5 bases). CDR3 length: 15 amino acids. V was clipped by 7 bases and J by 0 bases, with 16 bases between them. Germline V lookup: CDR1 MDHEN, CDR2 SYDVKM. CDR3 amino acids: CASNQPGFYSYEQYF. For the CDR3, the DNA is TGTGCCAGCAACCAACCAGGGTTTTACTCCTACGAGCAGTACTTC.

This clonotype has at least ten counts. The chain uses TRBV24-1 and TRBJ2-3; 12 bases match TRBD2. CDR3 size: 13 residues. CDR1 and CDR2 (germline): KGHDR, SFDVKD. The trim removed 7 bases at V and 6 bases at J, leaving 1 base unmatched. The CDR3 region has the DNA TGTGCCACCAGCGGGACTAGCGGGGATACGCAGTATTTT. Translating it yields CATSGTSGDTQYF.

This clonotype was seen more than once but under ten times. The CDR3 reads CASSLSLGLSSYEQYF. The CDR3 bases are TGTGCCAGCAGTTTATCATTGGGGCTTAGCTCCTACGAGCAGTACTTC. The chain joins TRBV27 to TRBJ2-7; possible D gene TRBD1, 5 bases. Germline CDR1 is MNHEY and CDR2 is SMNVEV (reference sequence). Trimming pared 0 bases from V and 0 bases from J, leaving 12 bases between. This CDR3 has 16 residues.

In this sample, this clonotype turned up many times. The chain is built from TRBV9 and TRBJ1-6; D is perhaps TRBD1 (5 bases). The CDR3 has 13 residues. Deletions cut 0 bases from V and 7 bases from J, with 5 bases between. Germline V CDR1 and CDR2: SGDLS, YYNGEE. For the CDR3, the DNA is TGTGCCAGCAGCGTAGAGGGGAATTCACCCCTCCACTTT. Translation gives CASSVEGNSPLHF.